This T cell receptor beta chain was obtained from a study of CD8 T cells in Susac syndrome. Reverse transcription of about 0.45 to 1 ug RNA was performed with random hexamers. TCRdb called the immunoSEQ multiplex PCR reads again in MiXCR, with one record for every CDR3 protein. Of about 210,000 distinct CDR3 sequences detected, approximately 93% appear once; the ten largest clones hold roughly 0.096%. The controls were healthy donors who were matched for age and sex. This clonotype was sampled from a human donor in good health. The sample consisted of CD4+ T cells from PBMCs.

Here the CDR3 DNA reads TGTGCCAGCAGCTTAGTCGGCGGGGGAGGGGCAGATACGCAGTATTTT. Protein product: CASSLVGGGGADTQYF. V is TRBV7-9 and J is TRBJ2-3, with TRBD2 matching over 7 bases. The V and J ends lost 1 base and 4 bases, in that order; junction bases with no gene match: 8. Germline V gene data show CDR1 as SEHNR and CDR2 as FQNEAQ (reference sequence). The CDR3 extends over 16 amino acids.